The rows below give T cell receptor beta chains drawn from one sample of a study of cytomegalovirus exposure and HLA in healthy donors. Repertoires were generated with immunoSEQ multiplex PCR, while TCRdb's copy carries only in-frame clones and drops some. The sample records hundreds of thousands of clones, over 80% being singletons. Sequenced input: PBMCs. All receptors derive from a man aged 40-55 years in good health and CMV-seropositive. Each CDR3 is given with its conserved first and last residue. Clone sizes are given selectively: once, few, many, or a class where the clone is expanded.

CASSVWGLGTDTQYF | TRBJ2-3 | - | 15 | TRBV19
CASSDVAGGATEAFF | TRBJ1-1 | - | 15 | TRBV6-1
CASSPRGVGDQPQHF | TRBJ1-5 | - | 15 | TRBV27
CASSSRAGGEAGELFF | TRBJ2-2 | - | 16 | TRBV7-9
CASSSTGRVLFF | TRBJ1-4 | few | 12 | TRBV6-5
CASSLSGRGLYTGELFF | TRBJ2-2 | - | 17 | TRBV27
CASSTWQGHEQYF | TRBJ2-7 | - | 13 | TRBV7-6
CASSSRGESGYGYTF | TRBJ1-2 | - | 15 | TRBV5-1
CASSTNDRVKNEKLFF | TRBJ1-4 | - | 16 | TRBV19
CASSLAGTGRVDTQYF | TRBJ2-3 | - | 16 | TRBV7-9
CASSPGQNYGYTF | TRBJ1-2 | - | 13 | TRBV5-8
CASSPSGSSTDTQYF | TRBJ2-3 | - | 15 | TRBV7-6
CASSFQTGSSTDTQYF | TRBJ2-3 | - | 16 | TRBV6-5
CASSPTSGNTGELFF | TRBJ2-2 | few | 15 | TRBV5-1
CASSWGPRQVIDYGYTF | TRBJ1-2 | - | 17 | TRBV28
CASSAQNTGELFF | TRBJ2-2 | - | 13 | TRBV9
CASSTSGDGWETQYF | TRBJ2-5 | - | 15 | TRBV2
CASSVVTGSHNEQFF | TRBJ2-1 | - | 15 | TRBV9
CASSAFSSGVYEQYF | TRBJ2-7 | - | 15 | TRBV27
CASSPKGREGYEQYF | TRBJ2-7 | - | 15 | TRBV5-4
CASSPFITGELFF | TRBJ2-2 | - | 13 | TRBV18
CASSEPGNEQYF | TRBJ2-7 | - | 12 | TRBV2
CASSPLGQGGEQYF | TRBJ2-7 | - | 14 | TRBV7-3
CASSYEAGLWNEQFF | TRBJ2-1 | - | 15 | TRBV6-5
CASSPWDSNEAFF | TRBJ1-1 | - | 13 | TRBV9
CASSLSIGARGEPQHF | TRBJ1-5 | - | 16 | TRBV27
CASRAQGVGEKLFF | TRBJ1-4 | - | 14 | TRBV7-9
CASTLAEEQFF | TRBJ2-1 | - | 11 | TRBV2
CATLNRGLSTEAFF | TRBJ1-1 | few | 14 | TRBV10-3
CASSLWYRNTDTQYF | TRBJ2-3 | - | 15 | TRBV27
CSALVDRAGNTIYF | TRBJ1-3 | - | 14 | TRBV29-1
CASSSPATSGSKYF | TRBJ2-5 | - | 14 | TRBV7-9
CASSLEAGGYNQPQHF | TRBJ1-5 | - | 16 | TRBV7-6
CASSLGRGHTETQYF | TRBJ2-5 | - | 15 | TRBV5-4
CASSYDNSNQPQHF | TRBJ1-5 | - | 14 | TRBV6-5
CASSIAAHRAGQETQYF | TRBJ2-5 | - | 17 | TRBV19
CASSSSGGQQYF | TRBJ2-7 | - | 12 | TRBV7-9
CASSQGQGANYQPQHF | TRBJ1-5 | - | 16 | TRBV4-2
CASSGQGRSGAFF | TRBJ1-1 | - | 13 | TRBV2
CASSDRDRVDGYTF | TRBJ1-2 | - | 14 | TRBV7-9
CASSRDSGSYEQYF | - | - | 14 | TRBV28
CASSSPGQTRNTIYF | TRBJ1-3 | - | 15 | TRBV11-3
CASSSRQGIDEKLFF | TRBJ1-4 | - | 15 | TRBV6-5
CASSESKGARQYF | TRBJ2-7 | - | 13 | TRBV10-2
CASSFHRGETQYF | TRBJ2-5 | - | 13 | TRBV2